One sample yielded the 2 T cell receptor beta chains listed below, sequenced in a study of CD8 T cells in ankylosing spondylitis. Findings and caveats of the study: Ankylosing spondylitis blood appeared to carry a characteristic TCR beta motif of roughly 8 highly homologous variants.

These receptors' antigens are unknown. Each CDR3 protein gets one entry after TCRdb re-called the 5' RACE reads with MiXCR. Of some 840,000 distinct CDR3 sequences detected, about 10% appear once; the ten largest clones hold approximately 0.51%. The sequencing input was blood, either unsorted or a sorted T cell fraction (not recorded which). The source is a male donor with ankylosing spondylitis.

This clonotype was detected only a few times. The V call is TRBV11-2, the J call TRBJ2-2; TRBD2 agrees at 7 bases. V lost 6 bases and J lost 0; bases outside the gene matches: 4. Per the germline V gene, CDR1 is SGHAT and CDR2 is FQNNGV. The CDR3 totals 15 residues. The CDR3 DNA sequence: TGTGCCAGCAGGGGCGGGGGTGCGAACACCGGGGAGCTGTTTTTT. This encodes CASRGGGANTGELFF. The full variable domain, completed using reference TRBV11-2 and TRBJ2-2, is EAGVAQSPRYKIIEKRQSVAFWCNPISGHATLYWYQQILGQGPKLLIQFQNNGVVDDSQLPKDRFSAERLKGVDSTLKIQPAKLEDSAVYLCASRGGGANTGELFFGEGSRLTVL.

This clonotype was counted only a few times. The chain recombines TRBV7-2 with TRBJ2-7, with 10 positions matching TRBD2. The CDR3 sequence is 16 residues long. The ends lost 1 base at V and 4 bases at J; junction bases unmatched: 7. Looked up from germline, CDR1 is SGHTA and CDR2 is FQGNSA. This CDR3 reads CASSLVGAGGSYEQYF. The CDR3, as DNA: TGTGCCAGCAGCTTAGTAGGAGCGGGAGGGTCTTACGAGCAGTACTTC.